Each of the 14 T cell receptor beta chains below was sequenced from the same sample in a study of T cells in tuberculosis. Assay: immunoSEQ multiplex PCR; the TCRdb copy retains only in-frame clones and omits some. Of 35,000 to 40,000 clones listed, approximately 94% were seen once; the top ten hold around an eighth. The sequencing sample was made of PBMCs. The receptors derive from a donor between 5 and 29 years old with latent tuberculosis or without tuberculosis infection. Some clones in this sample may be carry-over from other donors' samples.

The chain has TRBV7-2 and TRBJ2-5; the match to TRBD1 covers 8 bases. Germline V lookup: CDR1 SGHTA, CDR2 FQGNSA. The ends lost 4 bases at V and 5 bases at J; junction bases unmatched: 12. The CDR3 contains 16 residues. This CDR3 reads CASSSNPGQDRETQYF. The CDR3 nucleotides read TGTGCCAGCAGCTCAAACCCGGGACAGGATCGGGAGACCCAGTACTTC. Combining the CDR3 with reference TRBV7-2 and TRBJ2-5 gives the whole variable domain GAGVSQSPSNKVTEKGKDVELRCDPISGHTALYWYRQSLGQGLEFLIYFQGNSAPDKSGLPSDRFSAERTGGSVSTLTIQRTQQEDSAVYLCASSSNPGQDRETQYFGPGTRLLVL.

The chain recombines TRBV7-2 with TRBJ1-4; D not resolved. CDR1 and CDR2 (germline): SGHTA, FQGNSA. Trimming took off 5 bases at V and 8 bases at J, with 12 bases between the two ends. There are 13 residues in the CDR3. The CDR3 nucleotides are TGTGCCAGCAGCCCGGACGGAGGGGAAAAACTGTTTTTT. Protein: CASSPDGGEKLFF.

This chain uses TRBV9 with TRBJ1-2; D gene unclear. This CDR3 spans 15 amino acids. The ends were cut back, 0 bases at V and 1 base at J, with 10 bases in the middle. The germline CDR1 and CDR2 sequences are SGDLS and YYNGEE. CDR3 sequence reads: CASSVAPGVNYGYTF. As DNA, the CDR3 is TGTGCCAGCAGCGTAGCCCCCGGAGTTAACTATGGCTACACCTTC.

Remarks on this clone: The junction departs from the called germline gene at one end, perhaps through a read error. The chain couples TRBV5-4 to TRBJ1-2; the match to TRBD1 covers 10 bases. Germline assignment: CDR1 SGHNT and CDR2 YYREEE (reference sequence). The CDR3 is 16 amino acids. The CDR3 nucleotides are TGTGCCAGTAGCTGGGACAGGGGAAGGACTAACTATGGCTACACCTTC. Its protein product is CASSWDRGRTNYGYTF.

V and J are TRBV7-2 and TRBJ2-1; D call uncertain. The V end was cut by 3 bases, the J end by 7 bases, with 10 bases between. Per the germline V gene, CDR1 is SGHTA and CDR2 is FQGNSA. This CDR3 region has 13 residues. Written as DNA, the CDR3 is TGTGCCAGCAGCTTCATCGAGTTTAATGAGCAGTTCTTC. As protein: CASSFIEFNEQFF.

This chain uses TRBV4-3 with TRBJ1-1; the match to TRBD1 covers 9 bases. This CDR3 contains 15 residues. The junction had 6 bases not matched to a gene; V was cut back by 0 bases and J by 7 bases. Looked up from germline, CDR1 is LGHNA and CDR2 is YSLEER. CDR3 sequence reads: CASSQEDRGTYEAFF. The CDR3, as DNA: TGCGCCAGCAGCCAAGAGGACAGGGGAACTTATGAAGCTTTCTTT.

J is TRBJ1-3 and V is TRBV19; no firm D call. The CDR3 is made up of 12 amino acids. The germline V gene has CDR1 LNHDA and CDR2 SQIVND (reference sequence). V lost 9 bases and J lost 2, with 8 bases in between. The CDR3 nucleotides read TGTGCCAGCCGTCCGGCTGGAAACACCATATATTTT. It translates to CASRPAGNTIYF.

CDR3 residues: CASSATSGVTDTQYF. CDR3 nucleotides: TGCGCCAGCAGCGCAACTAGCGGGGTCACAGATACGCAGTATTTT. The chain employs TRBV5-1 and TRBJ2-3; 10 bases match TRBD2. The trim removed 4 bases at V and 2 bases at J, leaving 4 bases unmatched. Germline CDR1 and CDR2: SGHRS and YFSETQ. The CDR3 covers 15 residues.

V is TRBV7-2 and J is TRBJ2-7, with TRBD1 identical over 8 bases. This CDR3 region has 13 residues. In germline, CDR1 is SGHTA, CDR2 FQGNSA. V was clipped by 5 bases and J by 7 bases; unmatched bases: 7. The DNA of the CDR3 is TGTGCCAGCAGCGGGCAGGGGGCGCGGGAGCAGTACTTC. Protein: CASSGQGAREQYF.

This chain's CDR3 is CASSLRTGSSYEQYF. The DNA for the CDR3 is TGTGCCAGCAGTTTAAGGACAGGCAGCTCCTACGAGCAGTACTTC. This rearrangement joins TRBV27 to TRBJ2-7; TRBD1 matches at 7 bases. The CDR3 runs to 15 residues. Losses at the gene ends were 2 bases for V and 0 bases for J; bases not matched to a gene: 4. Germline V gene sequence: CDR1 MNHEY, CDR2 SMNVEV (reference sequence).

This rearrangement joins TRBV5-1 to TRBJ1-2; 7 bases align to TRBD1. Germline-derived CDR1 and CDR2 are SGHRS and YFSETQ. The J segment lost 8 bases and the V segment lost 0 bases, leaving 10 bases of the junction unmatched. The CDR3 consists of 15 residues. The CDR3 DNA follows: TGCGCCAGCAGCTTGGGGACAGGCGGAATTACGGGCTACACCTTC. Translating gives CASSLGTGGITGYTF.

V and J are TRBV29-1 and TRBJ1-1; tentative D call: TRBD1 (5 bases). The CDR3 is 13 amino acids. Germline lookup yields CDR1 SQVTM and CDR2 ANQGSEA. V was cut by 4 bases and J by 1 base, with 10 bases left in between. The CDR3 DNA is TGCAGCGTTGCGGGGGGAGCGAACACTGAAGCTTTCTTT. This translates into CSVAGGANTEAFF.

The chain has TRBV4-3 and TRBJ1-4, with D possibly TRBD1 on 5 matching bases. Trimming removed 0 bases from V and 5 bases from J, with 13 bases in between. This CDR3 is 16 amino acids long. The germline V gene encodes CDR1 LGHNA and CDR2 YSLEER. The DNA of the CDR3 is TGCGCCAGCAGCCAAGATGTCGGGACTGAGAATGAAAAACTGTTTTTT. Translating it yields CASSQDVGTENEKLFF.

This rearrangement joins TRBV9 to TRBJ2-6; D is perhaps TRBD1 (6 bases). There are 19 residues in the CDR3. Germline V gives CDR1 SGDLS, CDR2 YYNGEE. The germline V and J ends were trimmed by 0 bases and 3 bases, with 19 bases remaining between them. The CDR3: CASSVDPLDRLSGANVLTF. CDR3 nucleotide sequence: TGTGCCAGCAGCGTAGATCCCCTTGACAGGCTGAGTGGGGCCAACGTCCTGACTTTC. The full variable domain, in which reference TRBV9 and TRBJ2-6 provide the parts outside the CDR3, is DSGVTQTPKHLITATGQRVTLRCSPRSGDLSVYWYQQSLDQGLQFLIQYYNGEERAKGNILERFSAQQFPDLHSELNLSSLELGDSALYFCASSVDPLDRLSGANVLTFGAGSRLTVL.